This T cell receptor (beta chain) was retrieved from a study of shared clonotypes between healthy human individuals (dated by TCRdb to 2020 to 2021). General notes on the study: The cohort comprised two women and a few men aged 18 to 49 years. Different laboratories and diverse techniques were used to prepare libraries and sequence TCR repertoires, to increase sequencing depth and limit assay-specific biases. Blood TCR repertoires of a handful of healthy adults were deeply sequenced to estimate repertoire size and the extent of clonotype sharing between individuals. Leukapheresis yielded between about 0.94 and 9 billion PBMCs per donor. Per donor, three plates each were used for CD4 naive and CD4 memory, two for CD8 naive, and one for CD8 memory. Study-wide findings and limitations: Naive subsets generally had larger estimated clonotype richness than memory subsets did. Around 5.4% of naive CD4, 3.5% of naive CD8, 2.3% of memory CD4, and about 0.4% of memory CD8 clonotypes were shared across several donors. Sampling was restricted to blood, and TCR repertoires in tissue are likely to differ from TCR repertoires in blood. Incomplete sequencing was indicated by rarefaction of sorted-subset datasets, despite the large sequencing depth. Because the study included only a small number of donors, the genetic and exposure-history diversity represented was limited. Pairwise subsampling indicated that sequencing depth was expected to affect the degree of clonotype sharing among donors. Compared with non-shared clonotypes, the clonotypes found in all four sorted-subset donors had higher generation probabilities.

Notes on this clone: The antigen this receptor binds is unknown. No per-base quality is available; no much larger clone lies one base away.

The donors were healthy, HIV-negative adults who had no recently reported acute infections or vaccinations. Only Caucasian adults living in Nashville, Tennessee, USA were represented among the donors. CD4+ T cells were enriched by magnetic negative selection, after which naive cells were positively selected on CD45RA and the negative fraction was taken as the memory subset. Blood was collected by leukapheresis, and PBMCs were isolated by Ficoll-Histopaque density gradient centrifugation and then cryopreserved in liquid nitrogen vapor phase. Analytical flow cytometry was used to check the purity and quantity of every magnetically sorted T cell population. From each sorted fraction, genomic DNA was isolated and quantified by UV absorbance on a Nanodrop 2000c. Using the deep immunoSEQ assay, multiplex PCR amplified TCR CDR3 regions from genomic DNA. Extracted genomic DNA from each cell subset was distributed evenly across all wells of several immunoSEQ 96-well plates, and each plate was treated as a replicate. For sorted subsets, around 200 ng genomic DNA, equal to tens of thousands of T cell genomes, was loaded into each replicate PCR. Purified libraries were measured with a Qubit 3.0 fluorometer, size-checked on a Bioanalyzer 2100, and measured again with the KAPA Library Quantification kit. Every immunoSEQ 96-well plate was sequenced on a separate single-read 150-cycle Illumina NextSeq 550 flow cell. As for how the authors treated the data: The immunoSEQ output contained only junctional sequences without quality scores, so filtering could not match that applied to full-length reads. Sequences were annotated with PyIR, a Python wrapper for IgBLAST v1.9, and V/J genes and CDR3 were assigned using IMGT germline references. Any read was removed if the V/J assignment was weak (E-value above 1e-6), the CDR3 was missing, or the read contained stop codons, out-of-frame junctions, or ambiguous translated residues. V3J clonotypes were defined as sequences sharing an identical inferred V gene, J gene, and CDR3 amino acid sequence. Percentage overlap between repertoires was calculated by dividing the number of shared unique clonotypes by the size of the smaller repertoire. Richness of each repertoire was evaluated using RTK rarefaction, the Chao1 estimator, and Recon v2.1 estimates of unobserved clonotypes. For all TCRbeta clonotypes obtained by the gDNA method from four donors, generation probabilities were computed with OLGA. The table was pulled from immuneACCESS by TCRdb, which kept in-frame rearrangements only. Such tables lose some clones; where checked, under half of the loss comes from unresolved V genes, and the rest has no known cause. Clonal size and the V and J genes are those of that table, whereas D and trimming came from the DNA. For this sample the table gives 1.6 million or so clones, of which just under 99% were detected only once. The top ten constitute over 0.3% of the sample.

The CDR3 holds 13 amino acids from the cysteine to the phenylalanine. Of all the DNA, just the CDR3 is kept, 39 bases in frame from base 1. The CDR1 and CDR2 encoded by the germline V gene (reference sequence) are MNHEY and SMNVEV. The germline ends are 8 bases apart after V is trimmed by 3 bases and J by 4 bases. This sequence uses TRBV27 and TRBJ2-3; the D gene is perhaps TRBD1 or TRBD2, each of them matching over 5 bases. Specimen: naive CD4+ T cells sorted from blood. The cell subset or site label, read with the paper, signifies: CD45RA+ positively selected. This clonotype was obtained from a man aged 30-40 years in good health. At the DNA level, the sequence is TGTGCCAGCAGTTTGAGGGGCGCAGATACGCAGTATTTT. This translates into CASSLRGADTQYF.